This record covers a single T cell receptor beta chain. This sample is drawn from a study of blood T cell repertoires in COVID-19. Study information: Some COVID-19 samples were acute and others convalescent; all came from the United States, Italy and Spain. T cells, B-cell-depleted T cells, or PBMCs supplied cDNA or gDNA.

Germline V CDR1 and CDR2: SGHTA, FQGTGA. V dropped 5 bases and J dropped 3; count of bases not matched to a gene: 15. There are 18 residues in the CDR3. Methods used by the authors: Quantification of nucleated cells was approximated via reference gene primer amplification. This table comes from immunoSEQ multiplex PCR, and its TCRdb copy is limited to in-frame clones, with some not included. For V, J and clone size, that table is used; D and trimming come from the DNA. The sample shows about 190,000 clones, around four fifths of them seen only once. This sequence joins TRBV7-3 and TRBJ2-1, with 8 bases lining up with TRBD2. The TCR sequence derives from a woman in her sixties or seventies with active or convalescent COVID-19. What was sequenced was peripheral blood. Here the CDR3 reads CASSPIPGGRADYNEQFF. Written as DNA, the CDR3 is TGTGCCAGCAGCCCAATACCGGGGGGGAGGGCCGACTACAATGAGCAGTTCTTC.